Listed here are 24 T cell receptor beta chains from one sample, sequenced in a study of regulatory and conventional T cells in RAG deficiency. Profiled with immunoSEQ multiplex PCR; TCRdb holds only in-frame clones, not every one. The table shows 34,000 or so clones, with about nine tenths occurring only once. The same data also went into a second study, on regulatory T cells. That investigation notes: The primer mix had 52 TRBV and 13 TRBJ primers.

Sequencing input: CD8+ T cells sorted from blood. These TCRs come from a human donor in good health.

In its sample, this clone was seen a few times. The chain joins TRBV19 to TRBJ2-7, with 9 bases lining up with TRBD2. Per germline, CDR1 LNHDA and CDR2 SQIVND (reference sequence). The CDR3 covers 14 residues. Unmatched junction bases numbered 9, after V lost 6 bases and J lost 6 bases. The CDR3 region is CASSLLAGVGEQYF. The CDR3 DNA reads TGTGCCAGTAGCTTGTTAGCGGGAGTAGGCGAGCAGTACTTC.

The CDR3 reads CASSLGGNSDTQYF. The CDR3 DNA follows: TGTGCCAGCAGCTTAGGTGGTAATTCAGATACGCAGTATTTT. The chain employs TRBV7-9 and TRBJ2-3; unclear D gene. The ends were cut back, 1 base at V and 4 bases at J, with 9 bases in the middle. Germline V gene data show CDR1 as SEHNR and CDR2 as FQNEAQ (reference sequence). The CDR3 contains 14 residues.

This clone has just one count. This chain links TRBV5-1 with TRBJ2-7; either TRBD1 or TRBD2 may supply D (5 bases each). CDR1 SGHRS and CDR2 YFSETQ come from the germline V gene. V was pared by 4 bases and J by 0 bases, with 8 bases between. The CDR3 is 13 residues long. The CDR3 spells CASSGDGSYEQYF. In DNA, the CDR3 is TGCGCCAGCAGCGGGGACGGCTCCTACGAGCAGTACTTC.

This chain joins TRBV28 and TRBJ1-1; no clear D gene. The CDR3 is 14 amino acids. Germline V gives CDR1 MDHEN, CDR2 SYDVKM. The germline V and J ends were trimmed by 3 bases and 4 bases, with 12 bases remaining between them. CDR3 sequence: CASSFRSEFTEAFF. Written as DNA, the CDR3 is TGTGCCAGCAGTTTCAGATCTGAGTTCACTGAAGCTTTCTTT.

The chain combines TRBV20-1 with TRBJ2-1; D gene unclear. Germline CDR1 reads DFQATT; CDR2 reads SNEGSKA (reference sequence). Deletions cut 5 bases from V and 13 bases from J, with 15 bases between. CDR3 size: 11 residues. This CDR3 is CSAPDPGVQFF. Here the CDR3 DNA reads TGCAGTGCTCCGGACCCCGGTGTTCAGTTCTTC.

The V call is TRBV28, the J call TRBJ1-5, with D perhaps matching TRBD1 (6 bases). Germline CDR1 is MDHEN and CDR2 is SYDVKM. Trimming left V 1 base short and J 6 bases short, with 13 bases between. The CDR3 spans 15 residues. The CDR3 reads CASSLYRQAGQPQHF. CDR3 coding DNA: TGTGCCAGCAGTTTATACAGACAGGCCGGTCAGCCCCAGCATTTT.

The CDR3 loop reads CASSPGGKRSNYGYTF. In DNA form, the CDR3 reads TGTGCCAGCAGCCCCGGGGGGAAGCGATCTAACTATGGCTACACCTTC. The chain recombines TRBV7-2 with TRBJ1-2; weak D call: TRBD1 (5 bases). The CDR3 length is 16 residues. Looked up from germline, CDR1 is SGHTA and CDR2 is FQGNSA. The ends were cut back, 5 bases at V and 0 bases at J, with 16 bases in the middle. The full variable domain, its missing parts supplied by reference TRBV7-2 and TRBJ1-2, is GAGVSQSPSNKVTEKGKDVELRCDPISGHTALYWYRQSLGQGLEFLIYFQGNSAPDKSGLPSDRFSAERTGGSVSTLTIQRTQQEDSAVYLCASSPGGKRSNYGYTFGSGTRLTVV.

This clone was recorded a few times. The V gene is TRBV25-1, the J gene TRBJ2-5; D ambiguous. This CDR3 contains 14 residues. Germline-derived CDR1 and CDR2 are MGHDK and SYGVNS. V gave up 0 bases and J gave up 5 bases, with 10 bases separating them. CDR3 bases: TGTGCCAGCAGTGAATATGGGCTTAGGGAGACCCAGTACTTC. Translation gives CASSEYGLRETQYF.

V is TRBV28 and J is TRBJ1-5; D not certain. Germline V CDR1 and CDR2: MDHEN, SYDVKM. V lost 3 bases to trimming and J lost 0 bases, with 12 bases between them. The CDR3 is 16 amino acids. The DNA of the CDR3 is TGTGCCAGCAGTTTCCAAGGGTGGGATAGCAATCAGCCCCAGCATTTT. This gives the protein CASSFQGWDSNQPQHF. Full variable domain (outside the CDR3, taken from reference TRBV28 and TRBJ1-5): DVKVTQSSRYLVKRTGEKVFLECVQDMDHENMFWYRQDPGLGLRLIYFSYDVKMKEKGDIPEGYSVSREKKERFSLILESASTNQTSMYLCASSFQGWDSNQPQHFGDGTRLSIL.

V usage is TRBV5-4 and J usage is TRBJ2-4; D is perhaps TRBD1 or TRBD2 (5 bases each). Trimming shortened V by 4 bases and J by 1 base, and 12 bases separated the two germline ends. The CDR3 consists of 15 residues. Germline-derived CDR1 and CDR2 are SGHNT and YYREEE (reference sequence). Written as DNA, the CDR3 is TGTGCCAGCAGCGCGCCGGGACCTGCCAAAAACATTCAGTACTTC. It yields the protein CASSAPGPAKNIQYF.

This clone was counted once. This chain links TRBV4-1 with TRBJ1-3; the D is unclear. This CDR3 spans 13 amino acids. Per the germline V gene, CDR1 is MGHRA and CDR2 is YSYEKL. Trimming cost V 1 base and J 4 bases, with 5 bases left between them. CDR3 loop: CASSQVGGNTIYF. CDR3 sequence (DNA): TGCGCCAGCAGCCAAGTGGGGGGAAACACCATATATTTT.

The chain is built from TRBV28 and TRBJ2-7, with D perhaps TRBD1 or TRBD2 (6 bases each). The CDR3 spans 14 residues. V was cut by 7 bases and J by 4 bases, with 17 bases left in between. CDR1 and CDR2 (germline): MDHEN, SYDVKM. DNA for the CDR3: TGTGCCAGCACCATGGGGGGCAGGGGTTACGAGCAGTACTTC. This translates into CASTMGGRGYEQYF.

This clone has only one observation. The DNA of the CDR3 is TGTGCCAGTACCATATGGGGGGGCGCGGGTGAAGCTTTCTTT. It translates to CASTIWGGAGEAFF. J is TRBJ1-1 and V is TRBV19; D might be TRBD1 (6 bases). Germline CDR1 and CDR2: LNHDA and SQIVND (reference sequence). The CDR3 totals 14 residues. V was pared by 7 bases and J by 7 bases, with 19 bases between.

V gene TRBV28 combines with J gene TRBJ2-5; the match to TRBD1 covers 7 bases. Germline V gene lookup returns CDR1 MDHEN and CDR2 SYDVKM. J was trimmed by 5 bases and V by 6 bases; bases with no gene match: 3. The CDR3 loop spans 12 amino acids. The DNA of the CDR3 is TGTGCCAGCAGCCTCAGGGGGGAGACCCAGTACTTC. This gives the protein CASSLRGETQYF.

The count of this clone is one. The chain uses TRBV5-6 and TRBJ1-2; the match to TRBD1 covers 7 bases. V shed 3 bases, J shed 4 bases, and the junction held 9 bases outside the gene matches. The germline CDR1 and CDR2 sequences are SGHDT and YYEEEE. The CDR3 is 15 amino acids. The CDR3 loop is CASSWAGRGAYGYTF. The CDR3 coding sequence is TGTGCCAGCAGCTGGGCGGGCAGGGGGGCCTATGGCTACACCTTC. Looking up the rest from reference TRBV5-6 and TRBJ1-2 gives the full variable domain: DAGVTQSPTHLIKTRGQQVTLRCSPKSGHDTVSWYQQALGQGPQFIFQYYEEEERQRGNFPDRFSGHQFPNYSSELNVNALLLGDSALYLCASSWAGRGAYGYTFGSGTRLTVV.

The gene calls are TRBV7-9 and TRBJ2-3; no clear D. The germline V gene has CDR1 SEHNR and CDR2 FQNEAQ (reference sequence). The CDR3 runs to 12 residues. Trimming took 5 bases from V and 3 from J, leaving 6 bases between them. Here the CDR3 DNA reads TGTGCCAGCAGCCAAGTAACAGATACGCAGTATTTT. Translating it yields CASSQVTDTQYF. The full variable domain, rest sourced from reference TRBV7-9 and TRBJ2-3, is DTGVSQNPRHKITKRGQNVTFRCDPISEHNRLYWYRQTLGQGPEFLTYFQNEAQLEKSRLLSDRFSAERPKGSFSTLEIQRTEQGDSAMYLCASSQVTDTQYFGPGTRLTVL.

V usage is TRBV5-1 and J usage is TRBJ2-5; 11 nucleotides line up with TRBD2. Germline V gene lookup returns CDR1 SGHRS and CDR2 YFSETQ. The junction had 6 bases not matched to a gene; V was cut back by 1 base and J by 1 base. This CDR3 has 17 amino acids. CDR3 loop: CASSLSGTSGAQETQYF. CDR3 nucleotide sequence: TGCGCCAGCAGCTTGTCAGGGACTAGCGGAGCCCAAGAGACCCAGTACTTC.

This rearrangement joins TRBV7-6 to TRBJ2-1, with TRBD2 identical over 12 bases. V lost 0 bases to trimming and J lost 5 bases; unmatched junction nucleotides: 11. The germline CDR1 and CDR2 sequences are SGHVS and FNYEAQ. The CDR3 sequence is 19 residues long. The DNA of the CDR3 is TGTGCCAGCAGCTTAGCGGGACCCCCGACTAGCGGGGGAGACAATGAGCAGTTCTTC. Translation gives CASSLAGPPTSGGDNEQFF.

This chain links TRBV14 with TRBJ2-7; TRBD1 matches at 9 bases. Germline lookup yields CDR1 SGHDN and CDR2 FVKESK. The junction had 4 bases not matched to a gene; V was cut back by 0 bases and J by 1 base. There are 16 residues in the CDR3. The CDR3 here is CASSQDRGQGSYEQYF. CDR3 nucleotide sequence: TGTGCCAGCAGCCAAGATCGGGGACAGGGATCCTACGAGCAGTACTTC.

J is TRBJ2-5 and V is TRBV6-1; D remains ambiguous. The CDR3 sequence is 13 residues long. CDR1 is MNHNS and CDR2 is SASEGT in the germline V gene. With 0 bases removed from V and 3 bases from J, the gap between germline ends came to 5 bases. CDR3 in DNA: TGTGCCAGCAGTGAAGCCCGTAAAGAGACCCAGTACTTC. Amino acid sequence: CASSEARKETQYF.

The chain recombines TRBV2 with TRBJ2-7; 9 bases map to TRBD2. Germline trimming cut 5 bases from V and 1 base from J; bases unmatched to any gene: 3. Looked up from germline, CDR1 is SNHLY and CDR2 is FYNNEI. CDR3 length: 14 residues. The DNA of the CDR3 is TGTGCCAGCAGTTATAGCGGGAGTTCCTACGAGCAGTACTTC. The encoded protein is CASSYSGSSYEQYF.

This clone was seen just once. The chain combines TRBV5-1 with TRBJ2-7; tentatively, D is TRBD2 (5 bases). CDR3 size: 16 residues. V lost 4 bases and J lost 2, with 19 bases in between. The germline gives CDR1 SGHRS, CDR2 YFSETQ. Here the CDR3 reads CASSQDGLVAPYEQYF. In nucleotides, the CDR3 is TGCGCCAGCAGCCAGGACGGACTTGTTGCCCCCTACGAGCAGTACTTC.

The V call is TRBV11-2, the J call TRBJ2-3; TRBD1 matches 7 bases. Losses at the gene ends were 1 base for V and 3 bases for J; bases not matched to a gene: 10. The V gene's germline CDR1 is SGHAT and CDR2 FQNNGV. The CDR3 covers 17 residues. Written as DNA, the CDR3 is TGTGCCAGCAGCTTAGCCCTAGGGGGCGCGAAGACAGATACGCAGTATTTT. Translated, it gives CASSLALGGAKTDTQYF.

The V and J genes are TRBV19 and TRBJ1-5; D may be TRBD1 (5 bases). Per the germline V gene, CDR1 is LNHDA and CDR2 is SQIVND (reference sequence). This CDR3 is built from 12 residues. Trimming pared 0 bases from V and 10 bases from J, leaving 7 bases between. The chain's CDR3 is CASSIDGGPQHF. CDR3 sequence (DNA): TGTGCCAGTAGTATAGATGGGGGACCCCAGCATTTT.